This T cell receptor (beta chain) was captured in a study of CD8+CD57+ T cells in acquired aplastic anemia. Study-wide context: Mean DNA quantity obtained from sorted CD4+ and CD8+ cells was about 3 ug.

This CDR3 spans 14 amino acids. Germline CDR1 reads LNHDA; CDR2 reads SQIVND (reference sequence). V was clipped by 7 bases and J by 2 bases, with 13 bases between them. Study-level points and caveats: Shared by patients and controls, approximately 28 CD8+ CDR3s were abundant in patients.

Concerning this clonotype: Its antigen is unknown.

Researchers used genomic DNA as the template to profile TCR beta VDJ and CDR3. TCRdb passed the reads through MiXCR, listing each CDR3 protein once. The sample carries 190,000 or so distinct CDR3 sequences, 61% recorded once. The chain recombines TRBV19 with TRBJ2-3, with TRBD2 as a possible D gene (6 bases). Sequenced sample: sorted CD4+, CD8+, or CD8+CD57+ T cells (not recorded which) from PBMCs. This TCR derives from a human donor in good health. The CDR3 region is CASKGRGYTDTQYF. In nucleotides, the CDR3 is TGTGCCAGTAAGGGGCGGGGATACACAGATACGCAGTATTTT.